This T cell receptor (beta chain) was sequenced in a study of T-cell reconstitution after alpha-beta-depleted transplantation in children. This clonotype has ten or more counts. Its antigen is still unknown. During its preparation, the TCRbeta library received unique molecular identifiers. Each CDR3 protein is one row after TCRdb ran MiXCR on the PCR reads. This table holds fewer than 550,000 distinct CDR3 sequences, about an eighth found once. The length of the CDR3 is 14 residues. V was clipped by 2 bases and J by 2 bases, with 7 bases between them. Germline V gives CDR1 LGHNA, CDR2 YSLEER. Overall study results and limits: Expanded graft clones numbering several hundred reportedly gave rise to alpha-beta T cells about two months after transplant. Surviving recipient T cells and thymic progenitors accounted for the high day-60 TCRbeta diversity observed in some patients. The main origin of T-cell counts and diversity one year after transplant was newly produced T cells.

This sequence joins TRBV4-3 and TRBJ2-1; D is unclear. The TCR was taken from a female patient between 2 and 15 years old who had a stem cell transplant for aplastic anemia, so the T cells may come from the graft donor. The sequencing used PBMCs, mostly from graft donor cells, collected 180 days after TCRalphabeta/CD19-depleted stem cell transplant. The CDR3 DNA sequence: TGCGCCAGCAGCCAACCTGAACCCTACAATGAGCAGTTCTTC. Translation gives CASSQPEPYNEQFF.